This is a list of T cell receptor beta chains from one sample in a study of monozygotic twins with inflammatory bowel disease. TCRdb re-called the 5' RACE reads and gives one entry per CDR3 protein, without DNA. The sample's table shows about 450,000 distinct CDR3 sequences. The specimen was blood. The receptors were sampled from a human donor with ulcerative colitis or Crohn's disease, or a healthy co-twin of an affected twin (not recorded which). The CDR3 runs from the conserved cysteine through the conserved F or W.

v_gene: TRBV6-5; j_gene: TRBJ2-7; CDR3aa: CASSYLGTEAYEQYF
v_gene: TRBV19; j_gene: TRBJ1-5; CDR3aa: CASTDSYQPQHF
v_gene: TRBV20-1; j_gene: TRBJ1-1; CDR3aa: CSAARTGRNTEAFF
v_gene: TRBV5-5; j_gene: TRBJ2-4; CDR3aa: CASSSRAAKNIQYF
v_gene: TRBV7-2; j_gene: TRBJ2-1; CDR3aa: CASSSPPGQGLVDEQFF
v_gene: TRBV24-1; j_gene: TRBJ2-5; CDR3aa: CATSDLETQYF
v_gene: TRBV12-3/TRBV12-4; j_gene: TRBJ2-1; CDR3aa: CASTPEREAISEQFF
v_gene: TRBV6-5; j_gene: TRBJ1-1; CDR3aa: CASSFDRLNTEAFF
v_gene: TRBV5-1; j_gene: TRBJ2-1; CDR3aa: CASSLGPQSGREQFF
v_gene: TRBV28; j_gene: TRBJ2-2; CDR3aa: CASSLAVARELFF
v_gene: TRBV5-1; j_gene: TRBJ2-4; CDR3aa: CASSLDRADIQYF
v_gene: TRBV5-6; j_gene: TRBJ2-7; CDR3aa: CASSFRQVEYEQYF
v_gene: TRBV25-1; j_gene: TRBJ2-1; CDR3aa: CASSELQVGLNKQFF
v_gene: TRBV18; j_gene: TRBJ2-3; CDR3aa: CASSPPGPTDTQYF
v_gene: TRBV20-1; j_gene: TRBJ2-3; CDR3aa: CSASTSGGALLDTQYF
v_gene: TRBV12-3/TRBV12-4; j_gene: TRBJ1-4; CDR3aa: CASSITGPDEKLFF
v_gene: TRBV11-1; j_gene: TRBJ2-2; CDR3aa: CASSLEGVRAGELFF
v_gene: TRBV6-1; j_gene: TRBJ1-5; CDR3aa: CASSPQNGPNQPQHF
v_gene: TRBV6-6; j_gene: TRBJ2-2; CDR3aa: CAGRKGVTGELFF
v_gene: TRBV5-1; j_gene: TRBJ1-2; CDR3aa: CASSSSNRGNNYGYTF
v_gene: TRBV5-1; j_gene: TRBJ1-1; CDR3aa: CASSLEVGPPTEAFF
v_gene: TRBV5-1; j_gene: TRBJ2-3; CDR3aa: CASSYRASSTDTQYF
v_gene: TRBV5-8; j_gene: TRBJ1-4; CDR3aa: CASSWGTLTNEKLLF
v_gene: TRBV5-6; j_gene: TRBJ1-5; CDR3aa: CASSWGGAPQHF
v_gene: TRBV29-1; j_gene: TRBJ1-2; CDR3aa: CSVGQGDGYTF
v_gene: TRBV12-3/TRBV12-4; j_gene: TRBJ2-7; CDR3aa: CASSSWDGSYEQYF
v_gene: TRBV7-9; j_gene: TRBJ1-6; CDR3aa: CASSVAGRGNSPLHF
v_gene: TRBV20-1; j_gene: TRBJ1-5; CDR3aa: CSAQGPFLNQPQHF
v_gene: TRBV6-1; j_gene: TRBJ2-7; CDR3aa: CASSHQGFYEQYF
v_gene: TRBV29-1; j_gene: TRBJ1-5; CDR3aa: CSVEGDSNQPQHF
v_gene: TRBV7-2; j_gene: TRBJ1-1; CDR3aa: CASSLGRNTEAFF
v_gene: TRBV4-3; j_gene: TRBJ2-7; CDR3aa: CASSQDSGYEQYF
v_gene: TRBV5-6; j_gene: TRBJ1-2; CDR3aa: CASSLIGQGGYGYTF
v_gene: TRBV25-1; j_gene: TRBJ1-4; CDR3aa: CASSGTGKRNEKLFF
v_gene: TRBV20-1; j_gene: TRBJ1-5; CDR3aa: CSAPGPDQINQPQHF
v_gene: TRBV20-1; j_gene: TRBJ2-7; CDR3aa: CSARSGPAYEQYF
v_gene: TRBV7-2; j_gene: TRBJ2-1; CDR3aa: CASSLFGPNEQFF
v_gene: TRBV4-1; j_gene: TRBJ1-2; CDR3aa: CASSHPRGPGYTF
v_gene: TRBV19; j_gene: TRBJ2-7; CDR3aa: CASSIGTAVYEQYF
v_gene: TRBV9; j_gene: TRBJ2-5; CDR3aa: CASSVTGFSQETQYF
v_gene: TRBV29-1; j_gene: TRBJ1-1; CDR3aa: CSVRQGVKVDTEAFF
v_gene: TRBV2; j_gene: TRBJ1-2; CDR3aa: CASSTGFGNYGYTF
v_gene: TRBV5-1; j_gene: TRBJ1-2; CDR3aa: CASSPIDGDGYTF
v_gene: TRBV9; j_gene: TRBJ2-1; CDR3aa: CASSAMGLGGNEQFF
v_gene: TRBV5-1; j_gene: TRBJ2-7; CDR3aa: CASSSQPVGGAYEQYF
v_gene: TRBV6-5; j_gene: TRBJ2-5; CDR3aa: CATSDVYQETQYF